This record looks at one T cell receptor beta chain sequence and its context. This entry belongs to a study of blood T cell repertoires in COVID-19. About the study: The analysed material was cDNA or gDNA that came from T cells, B-cell-depleted T cells, or PBMCs.

Libraries were prepared by immunoSEQ multiplex PCR; TCRdb keeps only in-frame clonotypes and omits some of them. The sample has about 250,000 clones; about 80% are singletons. CDR1 is MNHEY, CDR2 SMNVEV, per germline (reference sequence). The CDR3 has 15 residues. The V end was cut by 4 bases, the J end by 2 bases, with 14 bases between. The rearrangement links TRBV27 to TRBJ1-1, with D perhaps TRBD1 (5 bases). The TCR originated in an older man with acute or convalescent COVID-19. The material sequenced was peripheral blood. The CDR3 region is CASSSTFRDNTEAFF. Written as DNA, the CDR3 is TGTGCCAGCAGTTCGACATTCAGGGATAACACTGAAGCTTTCTTT.